These T cell receptor beta chains were read from a single sample in a study of T cell responses to AZD1222 COVID-19 vaccine. Clones were sequenced by immunoSEQ multiplex PCR, and TCRdb holds only the in-frame ones, with some missing. The sample has 150,000 or so clones; about 92% are singletons. Source: peripheral blood, taken on day 0 of AZD1222 vaccination. The receptors shown here come from an adult in good health. Each CDR3 is given with its conserved first and last residue. The order of the fields is V gene, clone size, J gene, D gene, CDR3 DNA, CDR3 protein. A D gene is named only where the DNA matches it firmly. Only part of the rows carry a size: once, few, many, or a class if the clone is expanded.

V: TRBV5-1
size: -
J: TRBJ2-1
D: -
DNA: TGCGCCAGCAGCTCGAGCTCCTACAATGAGCAGTTCTTC
CDR3: CASSSSSYNEQFF

V: TRBV5-4
size: -
J: TRBJ2-5
D: -
DNA: TGTGCCAGCAGCACTCGACAGTTCCAAGAGACCCAGTACTTC
CDR3: CASSTRQFQETQYF

V: TRBV6-5
size: -
J: TRBJ1-5
D: -
DNA: TGTGCCAGCAGGTACAACGCGAATCAGCCCCAGCATTTT
CDR3: CASRYNANQPQHF

V: TRBV6-1
size: -
J: TRBJ1-1
D: TRBD1
DNA: TGTGCCAGCAGTGCGTCCCCGACAGGGGGCTTCACTGAAGCTTTCTTT
CDR3: CASSASPTGGFTEAFF

V: TRBV2
size: -
J: TRBJ1-6
D: -
DNA: TGTGCCAGCAGTGCCCTAGAGAAGTCACCCCTCCACTTT
CDR3: CASSALEKSPLHF

V: TRBV10-3
size: -
J: TRBJ2-1
D: -
DNA: TGTGCCATCAAACCCGGGGGGCCCTACAATGAGCAGTTCTTC
CDR3: CAIKPGGPYNEQFF

V: TRBV28
size: -
J: TRBJ1-3
D: -
DNA: TGTGCCAGCAGTCCATTCGTCCTCTCTGGAAACACCATATATTTT
CDR3: CASSPFVLSGNTIYF

V: TRBV5-1
size: -
J: TRBJ1-5
D: TRBD1
DNA: TGCGCCAGCAGCTCCCCTTTGGGAGGACAGGGGGCTGGTAGCAATCAGCCCCAGCATTTT
CDR3: CASSSPLGGQGAGSNQPQHF

V: TRBV5-4
size: -
J: TRBJ2-3
D: -
DNA: TGTGCCAGCAGCTTCGGCGGGGTCGATACGCAGTATTTT
CDR3: CASSFGGVDTQYF

V: TRBV2
size: -
J: TRBJ2-3
D: -
DNA: TGTGCCAGCAGTCGGGGGGCTACAGATACGCAGTATTTT
CDR3: CASSRGATDTQYF

V: TRBV5-1
size: -
J: TRBJ1-2
D: -
DNA: TGCGCCAGCAGCTTGGGATGGGGTGACTTCAACTATGGCTACACCTTC
CDR3: CASSLGWGDFNYGYTF

V: TRBV11-1
size: -
J: TRBJ1-1
D: -
DNA: TGTGCCAGCAGCTGGAGACCCAGGGTTGGGAACACTGAAGCTTTCTTT
CDR3: CASSWRPRVGNTEAFF

V: TRBV5-1
size: once
J: TRBJ1-5
D: -
DNA: TGCGCCAGCAGCTTCCGGGCAGGTGAGGGTCAGCCCCAGCATTTT
CDR3: CASSFRAGEGQPQHF

V: TRBV12-5
size: -
J: TRBJ1-3
D: TRBD1
DNA: TGTGCTAGTGGTTTTCTCACAGGGGGCTTCTCTGGAAACACCATATATTTT
CDR3: CASGFLTGGFSGNTIYF

V: TRBV12-5
size: -
J: TRBJ2-5
D: TRBD2
DNA: TGTGCTAGTGGTCGCGGGACTAGCGGGGAACTGTACCAAGAGACCCAGTACTTC
CDR3: CASGRGTSGELYQETQYF

V: TRBV7-8
size: -
J: TRBJ1-5
D: -
DNA: TGTGCCAGCAGCTCCACCAATCAGCCCCAGCATTTT
CDR3: CASSSTNQPQHF

V: TRBV9
size: -
J: TRBJ1-3
D: -
DNA: TGTGCCAGCAGCGATCGGCCGGCGAGCTCTGGAAACACCATATATTTT
CDR3: CASSDRPASSGNTIYF

V: TRBV18
size: -
J: TRBJ2-1
D: TRBD1
DNA: TGTGCCAGCTCACCGTTTTCCAGGGGGAATTTCAATGAGCAGTTCTTC
CDR3: CASSPFSRGNFNEQFF

V: TRBV7-2
size: -
J: TRBJ1-2
D: -
DNA: TGTGCCAGCAGCTTAACCCTCAAACGGGGCTATGGCTACACCTTC
CDR3: CASSLTLKRGYGYTF

V: TRBV2
size: -
J: TRBJ1-1
D: -
DNA: TGTGCCAGCAGTGCCCACAAGCGCTGGGGCACTGAAGCTTTCTTT
CDR3: CASSAHKRWGTEAFF

V: TRBV28
size: -
J: TRBJ1-1
D: -
DNA: TGTGCCAGCATCACAGGGTACACTGAAGCTTTCTTT
CDR3: CASITGYTEAFF

V: TRBV9
size: -
J: TRBJ1-3
D: -
DNA: TGTGCCAGCAGCGTAGTAGCAGGGTCCTCTGGAAACACCATATATTTT
CDR3: CASSVVAGSSGNTIYF

V: TRBV7-8
size: -
J: TRBJ2-2
D: -
DNA: TGTGCCAGCAGCCAAACTCGGGCGAACACCGGGGAGCTGTTTTTT
CDR3: CASSQTRANTGELFF

V: TRBV13
size: once
J: TRBJ2-6
D: TRBD2
DNA: TGTGCCAGCAGCCTTCGAACTCGGGCTAGCGGGGGCTCTGGGGCCAACGTCCTGACTTTC
CDR3: CASSLRTRASGGSGANVLTF

V: TRBV18
size: -
J: TRBJ2-5
D: -
DNA: TGTGCCAGCTCACCAGAGGTAGGCGTGGAGACCCAGTACTTC
CDR3: CASSPEVGVETQYF

V: TRBV11-2
size: -
J: TRBJ1-1
D: -
DNA: TGTGCCAGCAGCCCTTTCCGGGGACCGAACACTGAAGCTTTCTTT
CDR3: CASSPFRGPNTEAFF

V: TRBV2
size: -
J: TRBJ2-7
D: TRBD1
DNA: TGTGCCAGCCTAAGACAGGGCCACGAGCAGTACTTC
CDR3: CASLRQGHEQYF

V: TRBV5-5
size: -
J: TRBJ2-5
D: -
DNA: TGTGCCAGCGGGGAGGGACAGCAAGAGACCCAGTACTTC
CDR3: CASGEGQQETQYF

V: TRBV19
size: -
J: TRBJ2-3
D: -
DNA: TGTGCCAGTAGTCCGACAGGTGATACGCAGTATTTT
CDR3: CASSPTGDTQYF

V: TRBV4-1
size: -
J: TRBJ2-7
D: -
DNA: TGCGCCAGCAGCCAAGATGCAACAGGGTTCACCTACGAGCAGTACTTC
CDR3: CASSQDATGFTYEQYF

V: TRBV7-2
size: -
J: TRBJ2-7
D: TRBD1
DNA: TGTGCCAGCAGTTCACAGGGGGCACAATACGAGCAGTACTTC
CDR3: CASSSQGAQYEQYF

V: TRBV19
size: -
J: TRBJ2-3
D: -
DNA: TGTGCCAGTAGTCCCCCAGCTAGCACAGATACGCAGTATTTT
CDR3: CASSPPASTDTQYF

V: TRBV28
size: -
J: TRBJ2-7
D: TRBD1
DNA: TGTGCCAGCAGTTTAGCTAGGACAGGGGTATACGAGCAGTACTTC
CDR3: CASSLARTGVYEQYF

V: TRBV6-5
size: -
J: TRBJ2-7
D: TRBD1
DNA: TGTGCCAGCAGTTACGGGCAGGGACAGGGCCAATACTTC
CDR3: CASSYGQGQGQYF

V: TRBV23-1
size: many
J: TRBJ2-7
D: TRBD2
DNA: TGCGCCAGCAGCCATAAAGTAGCGGGGGGACCCTACGAGCAGTACTTC
CDR3: CASSHKVAGGPYEQYF

V: TRBV4-2
size: -
J: TRBJ1-2
D: -
DNA: TGTGCCAGCAGCCAAGAAGTTAACTATGGCTACACCTTC
CDR3: CASSQEVNYGYTF

V: TRBV4-1
size: -
J: TRBJ1-4
D: TRBD1
DNA: TGCGCCAGCAGCCAGGGGACAGGGAACGAAAAACTGTTTTTT
CDR3: CASSQGTGNEKLFF

V: TRBV25-1
size: -
J: TRBJ1-1
D: -
DNA: TGTGCCAGCAGTCCGCCCTACAGGAACACTGAAGCTTTCTTT
CDR3: CASSPPYRNTEAFF

V: TRBV5-8
size: -
J: TRBJ2-5
D: -
DNA: TGTGCCAGCAGCTTGGCGGGGGGCCCTGGAGAGACCCAGTACTTC
CDR3: CASSLAGGPGETQYF

V: TRBV27
size: -
J: TRBJ2-1
D: -
DNA: TGTGCCAGCAGTTTAACAGGGACTTTTAAAAGTGGGCAGTTCTTC
CDR3: CASSLTGTFKSGQFF

V: TRBV18
size: -
J: TRBJ2-7
D: -
DNA: TGTGCCAGCTCACCAGCGAACAGGGCTCTCGAGCAGTACTTC
CDR3: CASSPANRALEQYF

V: TRBV2
size: -
J: TRBJ1-2
D: -
DNA: TGTGCCAGCAGTGAAGATGCAGGGGTTCTCGGCTACACCTTC
CDR3: CASSEDAGVLGYTF

V: TRBV29-1
size: few
J: TRBJ1-1
D: TRBD1
DNA: TGCAGCGCCGCGGGACAGTGGGATGACTTGAACACTGAAGCTTTCTTT
CDR3: CSAAGQWDDLNTEAFF

V: TRBV7-3
size: -
J: TRBJ2-5
D: -
DNA: TGTGCCAGCAGCTTACACAACCAAGAGACCCAGTACTTC
CDR3: CASSLHNQETQYF

V: TRBV7-9
size: -
J: TRBJ1-1
D: TRBD1
DNA: TGTGCCAGCAACGATGACAGGGCCCCTGAAGCTTTCTTT
CDR3: CASNDDRAPEAFF

V: TRBV15
size: -
J: TRBJ1-1
D: -
DNA: TGTGCCACCAGCAGAGTACGGGAGAACACTGAAGCTTTCTTT
CDR3: CATSRVRENTEAFF

V: TRBV2
size: -
J: TRBJ1-1
D: -
DNA: TGTGCCAGCAAAGGGGTTAGAGAATCTGAAGCTTTCTTT
CDR3: CASKGVRESEAFF

V: TRBV3-1/TRBV3-2
size: -
J: TRBJ1-2
D: -
DNA: TGTGCCAGCAGCCAGGATTCGGTTCCCGGATTCTATGGCTACACCTTC
CDR3: CASSQDSVPGFYGYTF